Here is one T cell receptor beta chain with its context. No antigen is known for it. The CDR3 contains 15 residues. Germline assignment: CDR1 LNHDA and CDR2 SQIVND (reference sequence). V was pared by 7 bases and J by 0 bases, with 8 bases of the junction left unmatched. The data originate from a study of graft-versus-host responses after intestinal transplantation. The overall study: All recipients were transplanted with multivisceral, liver-intestinal, or isolated intestinal grafts. General study findings and limits: There were GvH clones found in recipient marrow, and some of them appeared first in ileum or blood.

Tissue processing of the graft released intraepithelial and lamina propria lymphocytes from it. TCRdb keeps only in-frame clones here, not all; method: immunoSEQ multiplex PCR. The sample shows some 20,000 clones, roughly 70% of them seen only once. This TCR came from a human patient who received an intestinal transplant, so some T cells may come from the graft donor. Here the sequenced sample was ileum tissue, taken around 20 days after intestinal transplant. The gene calls are TRBV19 and TRBJ1-1; 7 bases are shared with TRBD1. CDR3: CASKADRVLNTEAFF. In DNA, the CDR3 is TGTGCCAGTAAAGCCGACAGGGTCCTGAACACTGAAGCTTTCTTT.